The clone carrying this T cell receptor (beta chain) has just a few counts. The antigen remains undetermined. At one end the junction does not follow the germline gene, possibly because of a read error. A second PCR of roughly 6 to 12 cycles used a sample-barcoded 5' primer and a J-beta primer mix. TCRdb fed the 5' RACE reads into MiXCR, producing one record per CDR3 protein. This sample carries 750,000 or so distinct CDR3 sequences, more than 20% of them seen once, and the ten largest clones take under 9.5%. This specimen belongs to a study of blood T cells in healthy people across ages. Study conclusions and caveats: Age showed a roughly linear inverse relationship with TCR beta diversity per million T cells. Estimated diversity, derived from one million T cells, was regarded as an underestimate. Unsorted PBMC material precluded a definitive naive versus antigen-experienced comparison.

These data were likewise used in another study, on T cells of mothers and their children. This second study says: Persistent microchimeric T cell clones were sought, and none were detected.

The material sequenced was blood. This sequence originates from a boy aged 10-17 years in good health.

The DNA for the CDR3 is TGCAGCGTCTCCGGGACCACGGACGGCTGCACCTTC. Its protein is CSVSGTTDGCTF. The chain couples TRBV29-1 to TRBJ1-2; D possibly corresponds to TRBD1 (5 bases). CDR1 SQVTM and CDR2 ANQGSEA come from the germline V gene. The CDR3 length is 12 residues.